These 5 T cell receptor beta chains were sequenced from one sample in a study of blood T cell repertoires in COVID-19. Clones were sequenced by immunoSEQ multiplex PCR, and TCRdb holds only the in-frame ones, with some missing. Of 23,000 or so clones in the sample, 94% were seen once. Sequences were obtained from peripheral blood. The origin of the receptors is a woman in her forties or fifties with active COVID-19.

The DNA of the CDR3 is TGTGCCAGCAGTTACCCCCTCGGGGAGCTGTTTTTT. Its translation: CASSYPLGELFF. The chain couples TRBV6-5 to TRBJ2-2; D uncertain. The germline gives CDR1 MNHEY, CDR2 SVGAGI. With 2 bases removed from V and 7 bases from J, the gap between germline ends came to 5 bases. CDR3 length equals 12 residues.

The chain joins TRBV6-1 to TRBJ1-3; D unclear. The CDR3 is made up of 14 amino acids. V shed 1 base and J shed 4 bases, with 8 bases lying between them. Per the germline V gene, CDR1 is MNHNS and CDR2 is SASEGT. The CDR3 reads CASSEGPGGNTIYF. In DNA form, the CDR3 reads TGTGCCAGCAGTGAAGGCCCGGGGGGAAACACCATATATTTT.

The gene calls are TRBV6-1 and TRBJ1-2; weak D call: TRBD1 (6 bases). CDR3 size: 16 residues. Germline CDR1 is MNHNS and CDR2 is SASEGT. Trimming took off 2 bases at V and 1 base at J, with 14 bases between the two ends. In nucleotides, the CDR3 is TGTGCCAGCAGTGAACAACAGGGACGAAATAACTATGGCTACACCTTC. Protein product: CASSEQQGRNNYGYTF.

The V gene is TRBV12-1, the J gene TRBJ2-7; whether TRBD1, the table's D call, matches the DNA was not checked. TRBV12-1 is noted as a pseudogene. CDR3 length equals 15 residues. The CDR3: CASSTRDRGFGEQYF. DNA for the CDR3: TGTGCCAGCAGCACCCGGGACAGGGGATTCGGCGAGCAGTACTTC.

As concerns this clone: This specimen includes other DNA sequences encoding the same CDR3. J is TRBJ1-5 and V is TRBV9; D gene ambiguous. This CDR3 has 13 amino acids. CDR1 is SGDLS, CDR2 YYNGEE, per germline. V was pared by 3 bases and J by 2 bases, with 6 bases between. The CDR3: CASSASGNQPQHF. The CDR3 region has the DNA TGTGCCAGCAGCGCCTCAGGCAATCAGCCCCAGCATTTT.